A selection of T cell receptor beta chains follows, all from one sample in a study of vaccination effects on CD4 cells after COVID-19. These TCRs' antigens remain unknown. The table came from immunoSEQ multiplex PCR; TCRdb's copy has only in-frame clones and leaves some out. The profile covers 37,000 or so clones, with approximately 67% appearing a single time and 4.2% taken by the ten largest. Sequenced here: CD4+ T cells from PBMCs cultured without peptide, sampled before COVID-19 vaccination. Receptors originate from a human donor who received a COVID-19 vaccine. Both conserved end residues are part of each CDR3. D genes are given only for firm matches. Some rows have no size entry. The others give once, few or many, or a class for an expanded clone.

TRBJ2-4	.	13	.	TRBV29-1	TGCAGCGTTGACGGGGGGCAGGGTAACATTCAGTACTTC	CSVDGGQGNIQYF
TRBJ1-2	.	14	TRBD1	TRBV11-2	TGTGCCAGCAGCTTCGGCACAGGGGGCTATGGCTACACCTTC	CASSFGTGGYGYTF
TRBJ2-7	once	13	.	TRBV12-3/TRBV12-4	TGTGCCAGCAGTTTAAGGGGGAGCTACGAGCAGTACTTC	CASSLRGSYEQYF
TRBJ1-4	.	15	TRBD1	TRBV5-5	TGTGCCAGCAGCTTGGTGGGACAGGGGCGAGAAAAACTGTTTTTT	CASSLVGQGREKLFF
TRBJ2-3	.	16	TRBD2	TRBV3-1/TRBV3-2	TGTGCCAGCAGCCAATTAACTAGCGGGGGTCGCGATACGCAGTATTTT	CASSQLTSGGRDTQYF
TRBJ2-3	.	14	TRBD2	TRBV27	TGTGCCAGCAGGTGGGGGGGGAGCACAGATACGCAGTATTTT	CASRWGGSTDTQYF
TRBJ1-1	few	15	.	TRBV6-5	TGTGCCAGCAGTTACTCGTTTCAGGGGAACACTGAAGCTTTCTTT	CASSYSFQGNTEAFF
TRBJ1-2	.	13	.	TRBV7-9	TGTGCCAGCAGCTTAGAGGGTGAGCGGGGCTACACCTTC	CASSLEGERGYTF
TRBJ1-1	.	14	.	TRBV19	TGTGCCAGTAGTATCATGGGGATAAACACTGAAGCTTTCTTT	CASSIMGINTEAFF
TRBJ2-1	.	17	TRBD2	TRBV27	TGTGCCAGCAGCCGGGCTAGCGGGAGGGCGGTCTACAATGAGCAGTTCTTC	CASSRASGRAVYNEQFF
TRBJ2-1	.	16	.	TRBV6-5	TGTGCCAGCAGTTACGCCCGCAACCTTCGCTACAATGAGCAGTTCTTC	CASSYARNLRYNEQFF
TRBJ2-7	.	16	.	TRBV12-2	TGTGCAAGTCGCTGCGGGACTAGCGGGAGCTTATACGAGCAGTACTTC	CASRCGTSGSLYEQYF
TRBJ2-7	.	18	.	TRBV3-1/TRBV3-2	TGTGCCAGCAGCCGGGGGCCGGCGGCTAGTCGCGACTCCTACGAGCAGTACTTC	CASSRGPAASRDSYEQYF
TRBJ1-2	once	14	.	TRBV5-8	TGTGCCAGCAGCCGTGTCAACCTTGACTATGGCTACACCTTC	CASSRVNLDYGYTF
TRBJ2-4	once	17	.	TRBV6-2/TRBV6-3	TGTGCCAGCAGTGTAACACAGGGAAGGTATATCCGAGGCATTCAGTACTTC	CASSVTQGRYIRGIQYF
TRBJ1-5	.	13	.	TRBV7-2	TGTGCCAGCAGCTACACACGAAATCAGCCCCAGCATTTT	CASSYTRNQPQHF
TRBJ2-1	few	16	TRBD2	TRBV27	TGTGCCAGCAGCATAGCGGGAGGGGGGGCCTACAATGAGCAGTTCTTC	CASSIAGGGAYNEQFF
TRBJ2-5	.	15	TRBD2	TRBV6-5	TGTGCCAGCAGTCCTAGCGGGGCGGAGGTAGAGACCCAGTACTTC	CASSPSGAEVETQYF
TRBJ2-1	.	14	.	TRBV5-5	TGTGCCAGCAGCTTGGAATCGGGGGCGTCGGTTCGGTTCTTC	CASSLESGASVRFF
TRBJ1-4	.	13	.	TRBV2	TGTGCCAGCATTCGGGAGGCTAATGAAAAACTGTTTTTT	CASIREANEKLFF
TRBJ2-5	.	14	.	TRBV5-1	TGCGCCAGCAGCTTGGGCTCCCGCGGGGAGACCCAGTACTTC	CASSLGSRGETQYF
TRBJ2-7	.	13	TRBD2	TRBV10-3	TGTGCCATCGGACTAGCGGGAGCAAACGAGCAGTACTTC	CAIGLAGANEQYF
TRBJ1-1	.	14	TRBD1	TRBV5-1	TGCGCCAGCAGCATACAGGGGGCGGACACTGAAGCTTTCTTT	CASSIQGADTEAFF
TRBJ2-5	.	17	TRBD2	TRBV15	TGTGCCACCAGCAGAGGGGGAGCGGGGGGGCCTTGGGAGACCCAGTACTTC	CATSRGGAGGPWETQYF
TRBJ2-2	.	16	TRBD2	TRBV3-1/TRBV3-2	TGTGCCAGCAGCCAACCAGCGGGGGGAAACACCGGGGAGCTGTTTTTT	CASSQPAGGNTGELFF
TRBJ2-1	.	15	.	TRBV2	TGTGCCAGCAGTATCGACAGGCCCCTCTACAATGAGCAGTTCTTC	CASSIDRPLYNEQFF
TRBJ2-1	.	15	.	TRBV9	TGTGCCAGCAGCGTAGAGAGCGGCACCTACAATGAGCAGTTCTTC	CASSVESGTYNEQFF
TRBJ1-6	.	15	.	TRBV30	TGTGCCTTAGACTACATTGGACAGATGAATTCACCCCTCCACTTT	CALDYIGQMNSPLHF
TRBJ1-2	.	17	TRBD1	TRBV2	TGTGCCAGCAGACGAGAAGGGGGCGGCGGTTTTAACTATGGCTACACCTTC	CASRREGGGGFNYGYTF
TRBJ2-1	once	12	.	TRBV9	TGTGCCAGCAGCGTAGTGGCGGGAGAGCAGTTCTTC	CASSVVAGEQFF
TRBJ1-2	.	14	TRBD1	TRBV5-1	TGCGCCAGCAGCTTGGGACAGGGGAGCTATGGCTACACCTTC	CASSLGQGSYGYTF
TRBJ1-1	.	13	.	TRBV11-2	TGTGCCAGCAGCTTAGGAGTGAACACTGAAGCTTTCTTT	CASSLGVNTEAFF
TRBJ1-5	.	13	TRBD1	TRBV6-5	TGTGCCAGCAGTAGACAGGGAGGGCAGCCCCAGCATTTT	CASSRQGGQPQHF
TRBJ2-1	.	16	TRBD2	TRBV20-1	TGCAGTGCTAGTTTTTCGGCGGGAGGCCTTTTCGATGAGCAGTTCTTC	CSASFSAGGLFDEQFF
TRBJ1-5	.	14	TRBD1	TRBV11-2	TGTGCCAGCAGCCCGACGACAGGGTATCAGCCCCAGCATTTT	CASSPTTGYQPQHF
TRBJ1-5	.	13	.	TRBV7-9	TGTGCCAGCAGCTTAGGGATTTATCAGCCCCAGCATTTT	CASSLGIYQPQHF
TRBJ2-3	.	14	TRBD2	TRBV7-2	TGTGCCAGCAGCTCTGGACTAGCGGGGGATACGCAGTATTTT	CASSSGLAGDTQYF
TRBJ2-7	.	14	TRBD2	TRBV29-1	TGCAGCGTCCGCAAGGGTACTAGCGGCTACGAGCAGTACTTC	CSVRKGTSGYEQYF
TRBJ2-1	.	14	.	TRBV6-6	TGTGCCAGCAGTCCCCCACTCACGTACAATGAGCAGTTCTTC	CASSPPLTYNEQFF
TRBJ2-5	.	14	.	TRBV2	TGTGCCGGGAAGCAGGGCTTGGAGGGAGAGACCCAGTACTTC	CAGKQGLEGETQYF
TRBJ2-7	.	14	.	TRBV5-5	TGTGCCAGCAGAAACCTCGGAAGGGACTACGAGCAGTACTTC	CASRNLGRDYEQYF
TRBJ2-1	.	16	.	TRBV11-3	TGTGCCAGCAGCTTAGTTCCCGGGACGGACTACAATGAGCAGTTCTTC	CASSLVPGTDYNEQFF
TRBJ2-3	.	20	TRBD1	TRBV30	TGTGCCTGGAGTGTATCCCCCGTGACAGGGCTTTTTGGTAGAGCAGATACGCAGTATTTT	CAWSVSPVTGLFGRADTQYF
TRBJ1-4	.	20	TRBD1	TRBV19	TGTGCCAGTAGTATAGATCTGGGGACAGGAGGTGCGGTGACTAATGAAAAACTGTTTTTT	CASSIDLGTGGAVTNEKLFF
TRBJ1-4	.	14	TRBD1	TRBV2	TGTGCCAGCACCTTGGACAGGGGAGGTGAAAAACTGTTTTTT	CASTLDRGGEKLFF
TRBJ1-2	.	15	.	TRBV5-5	TGTGCCAGCAGCTACCAAGCGGGGGGAAGTGATGGCTACACCTTC	CASSYQAGGSDGYTF
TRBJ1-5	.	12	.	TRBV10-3	TGTGCCATCAGCCCTAATAATCAGCCCCAGCATTTT	CAISPNNQPQHF
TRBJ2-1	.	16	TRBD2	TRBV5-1	TGCGCCAGCAGCTTGACTGGGCAGGGAGGGCACAATGAGCAGTTCTTC	CASSLTGQGGHNEQFF
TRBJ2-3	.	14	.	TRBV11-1	TGTGCCAGCAGCTTAATGGTAGGCACAGATACGCAGTATTTT	CASSLMVGTDTQYF
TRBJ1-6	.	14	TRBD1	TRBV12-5	TGTGCTAGTTCGACAGGGCTATCTAATTCACCCCTCCACTTT	CASSTGLSNSPLHF
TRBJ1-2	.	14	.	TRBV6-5	TGTGCCAGCAGTTACTCACCAGGGAACTATGGCTACACCTTC	CASSYSPGNYGYTF